A single T cell receptor beta chain is shown here with its context. No antigen is known for it. This entry comes from a study of T cells expressing NK-cell markers. The wider study: It was sorted CD3+CD56-NKG2C+, CD3+CD56+NKG2C- and CD3+CD56+NKG2C+ T cells that provided the TCR beta repertoires. Study conclusions and caveats: Once again these clonotypes came out on top in the CD3+CD56-NKG2C+ fraction of a handful of donors.

TCRdb re-called the 5' RACE reads; one entry per CDR3 protein, DNA not given. There are about 460,000 distinct CDR3 sequences in the sample, with about 1.5% held by the top ten. The CDR3 is 14 residues long. From germline, CDR1 is SGHRS and CDR2 YFSETQ. This receptor was obtained from a woman aged 50 to 60 in good health. This sequence joins TRBV5-1 and TRBJ1-4; the D call from TCRdb, TRBD1, cannot be confirmed without DNA. Sequencing used blood T cells: a sorted CD56 or NKG2C T cell subset, CD4+ or CD8+ T cells, or bulk PBMC T cells (not recorded which). This CDR3 is CASSLVAGVQKLFF. Looking up the rest from reference TRBV5-1 and TRBJ1-4 gives the full variable domain: KAGVTQTPRYLIKTRGQQVTLSCSPISGHRSVSWYQQTPGQGLQFLFEYFSETQRNKGNFPGRFSGRQFSNSRSEMNVSTLELGDSALYLCASSLVAGVQKLFFGSGTQLSVL.